The sequence of this TCR beta chain was determined in a study of T cell responses to AZD1222 COVID-19 vaccine. Study findings and constraints: Nearly half of the spike-specific TCRs reportedly recognize variant regions that carry no mutations. Recipients of two AZD1222 doses showed rising Spike-specific TCR breadth and depth. Scientists sampled the repertoires only once the peak T cell response had passed.

Concerning this clone itself: Its antigen is as yet unknown.

In germline, CDR1 is MNHEY, CDR2 SMNVEV (reference sequence). V was clipped by 4 bases and J by 4 bases, with 11 bases between them. There are 14 residues in the CDR3. Using immunoSEQ multiplex PCR, the repertoire was profiled, and TCRdb retains in-frame clones only, with some absent. The data show approximately 97,000 clones, with roughly 86% seen just once and 5% held by the top ten. The specimen was peripheral blood, collected on day 0 of AZD1222 vaccination. The receptor was derived from an adult in good health. This sequence joins TRBV27 and TRBJ2-1; D uncertain. This chain's CDR3 is CASSSFVGYNEQFF. The CDR3, as DNA: TGTGCCAGCAGTTCCTTTGTAGGTTACAATGAGCAGTTCTTC.